A single sample gave rise to the 21 T cell receptor beta chains below, sequenced in a study of blood T cell repertoires in COVID-19. Only in-frame clones appear in the TCRdb table, and some are missing; sequencing was by immunoSEQ multiplex PCR. The table includes 250,000 or so clones, around 81% detected once. Sequenced: peripheral blood. These receptors originate from a woman aged 60-75 years with active or convalescent COVID-19.

This clone was counted once. The V call is TRBV7-3, the J call TRBJ1-2; 11 nucleotides agree with TRBD1. Trimming at V came to 5 bases and at J to 4 bases, leaving 9 bases not matched to a gene. In germline, CDR1 is SGHTA, CDR2 FQGTGA. CDR3 length: 16 residues. The CDR3 is CASSPAGQGAVYGYTF. CDR3 DNA: TGTGCCAGCAGCCCCGCCGGACAGGGGGCTGTCTATGGCTACACCTTC.

V gene TRBV9 combines with J gene TRBJ2-1, with 8 bases that match TRBD2. J gave up 5 bases and V 3 bases, and 10 bases lay outside the gene matches. CDR1 is SGDLS, CDR2 YYNGEE, per germline. This CDR3 has 16 amino acids. The CDR3 region is CASSAREGGTNNEQFF. The CDR3 DNA sequence: TGTGCCAGCAGCGCCCGGGAGGGCGGGACCAACAATGAGCAGTTCTTC. Together with reference TRBV9 and TRBJ2-1, the CDR3 gives the full variable domain: DSGVTQTPKHLITATGQRVTLRCSPRSGDLSVYWYQQSLDQGLQFLIQYYNGEERAKGNILERFSAQQFPDLHSELNLSSLELGDSALYFCASSAREGGTNNEQFFGPGTRLTVL.

V gene TRBV10-3 combines with J gene TRBJ2-1; D perhaps matches TRBD1 (5 bases). This CDR3 contains 14 residues. V dropped 3 bases and J dropped 0 bases, with 6 bases sitting between them. Germline CDR1 and CDR2: ENHRY and SYGVKD. CDR3 nucleotides: TGTGCCATCAGTGATGGGGCCTCCTACAATGAGCAGTTCTTC. Translation: CAISDGASYNEQFF.

This chain links TRBV19 with TRBJ2-1; 10 bases agree with TRBD1. V trimming: 4 bases; J trimming: 8 bases; junction bases outside the gene matches: 5. CDR3 length: 14 amino acids. Per the germline V gene, CDR1 is LNHDA and CDR2 is SQIVND (reference sequence). DNA of the CDR3: TGTGCCAGTAGTAGGGGGACAGGGGTGGATGAGCAGTTCTTC. It specifies CASSRGTGVDEQFF. Variable domain in full (rest from reference TRBV19 and TRBJ2-1): DGGITQSPKYLFRKEGQNVTLSCEQNLNHDAMYWYRQDPGQGLRLIYYSQIVNDFQKGDIAEGYSVSREKKESFPLTVTSAQKNPTAFYLCASSRGTGVDEQFFGPGTRLTVL.

The chain joins TRBV30 to TRBJ2-7; 12 nucleotides line up with TRBD1. Germline V gives CDR1 GTSNPN, CDR2 SVGIG (reference sequence). The J segment lost 6 bases and the V segment lost 8 bases, leaving 5 bases of the junction unmatched. This CDR3 has 12 amino acids. The DNA for the CDR3 is TGTGCCAGGGGACAGGGGGCCTCCGAGCAGTACTTC. Protein: CARGQGASEQYF.

CDR3 sequence reads: CASSLQGYSYGYTF. DNA for the CDR3: TGTGCCAGCAGCCTACAGGGATACAGCTATGGCTACACCTTC. The rearrangement joins TRBV2 to TRBJ1-2; the D gene is possibly TRBD1 (6 bases). V was pared by 6 bases and J by 4 bases, with 15 bases between. Per the germline V gene, CDR1 is SNHLY and CDR2 is FYNNEI. The CDR3 is made up of 14 amino acids.

The genes are TRBV16 and TRBJ1-6, with unresolved D. Trimming pared 0 bases from V and 10 bases from J, leaving 13 bases between. The CDR3 is made up of 15 amino acids. The germline V gene encodes CDR1 KGHSY and CDR2 FQNENV. CDR3 loop: CASSQSFGGESPLHF. The CDR3 region has the DNA TGTGCCAGCAGCCAATCGTTCGGCGGAGAATCACCCCTCCACTTT.

The chain is built from TRBV2 and TRBJ1-2; 8 bases are a match to TRBD1. The germline gives CDR1 SNHLY, CDR2 FYNNEI. The CDR3 loop spans 16 amino acids. V trimming: 5 bases; J trimming: 4 bases; junction bases outside the gene matches: 12. The DNA for the CDR3 is TGTGCCAGCAGTAAAATTATCCAGGGGGCAGTCTATGGCTACACCTTC. Encoded protein: CASSKIIQGAVYGYTF.

The V and J genes are TRBV19 and TRBJ2-3; tentatively, D is TRBD1 (5 bases). Germline CDR1 reads LNHDA; CDR2 reads SQIVND (reference sequence). This CDR3 region has 14 residues. The V gene lost 5 bases and the J gene lost 2 bases, with 11 bases spanning the gap. The CDR3 DNA follows: TGTGCCAGTAGTTCCCAGGGATCCACAGATACGCAGTATTTT. Protein sequence: CASSSQGSTDTQYF. The full variable domain, in which reference TRBV19 and TRBJ2-3 provide the parts outside the CDR3, is DGGITQSPKYLFRKEGQNVTLSCEQNLNHDAMYWYRQDPGQGLRLIYYSQIVNDFQKGDIAEGYSVSREKKESFPLTVTSAQKNPTAFYLCASSSQGSTDTQYFGPGTRLTVL.

This sequence joins TRBV10-3 and TRBJ2-1; 12 nucleotides agree with TRBD2. Germline V gene lookup returns CDR1 ENHRY and CDR2 SYGVKD. The CDR3 runs 16 residues. The junction had 9 bases not matched to a gene; V was cut back by 4 bases and J by 8 bases. The CDR3 sequence: CAISGQTSGRSDEQFF. In nucleotides, the CDR3 is TGTGCCATCAGTGGTCAGACTAGCGGGAGATCTGATGAGCAGTTCTTC.

This chain links TRBV6-5 with TRBJ1-2; D uncertain. V lost 2 bases, J lost 6 bases, and 10 bases lay in between. Germline V gives CDR1 MNHEY, CDR2 SVGAGI. This CDR3 has 13 residues. The CDR3 region is CASSYTQNHGYTF. The CDR3 region has the DNA TGTGCCAGCAGTTACACCCAGAACCATGGCTACACCTTC.

The rearrangement uses TRBV2 and TRBJ2-4; 10 bases line up with TRBD2. J gave up 2 bases and V 6 bases, and 7 bases lay outside the gene matches. The germline gives CDR1 SNHLY, CDR2 FYNNEI. The CDR3 runs to 16 residues. The CDR3, as DNA: TGTGCCAGCAGGGAGACTAGCGGGTTTCCCAAAAACATTCAGTACTTC. It encodes CASRETSGFPKNIQYF. Looking up the rest from reference TRBV2 and TRBJ2-4 gives the full variable domain: EPEVTQTPSHQVTQMGQEVILRCVPISNHLYFYWYRQILGQKVEFLVSFYNNEISEKSEIFDDQFSVERPDGSNFTLKIRSTKLEDSAMYFCASRETSGFPKNIQYFGAGTRLSVL.

The rearrangement uses TRBV11-3 and TRBJ2-7; 8 bases are shared with TRBD2. The CDR3 has 15 amino acids. The germline gives CDR1 SGHNT, CDR2 YENEEA. V shed 3 bases and J 0 bases; nucleotides not matched to a gene: 4. The CDR3 DNA follows: TGTGCCAGCAGCTTCACTAGCGGAAGCTCCTACGAGCAGTACTTC. This codes for CASSFTSGSSYEQYF.

The chain uses TRBV6-5 and TRBJ1-6; 8 bases align to TRBD1. The trim removed 3 bases at V and 6 bases at J, leaving 7 bases unmatched. Germline CDR1 MNHEY, CDR2 SVGAGI. The CDR3 runs to 16 residues. The CDR3 here is CASSYSNRGGNSPLHF. CDR3 DNA: TGTGCCAGCAGTTATTCCAACAGGGGGGGTAATTCACCCCTCCACTTT.

The chain employs TRBV11-3 and TRBJ2-3, with TRBD2 identical over 11 bases. The CDR3 runs 15 residues. Germline V lookup: CDR1 SGHNT, CDR2 YENEEA. V lost 2 bases to trimming and J lost 6 bases; unmatched junction nucleotides: 4. CDR3 amino acids: CASSLSSGGADTQYF. The CDR3 coding sequence is TGTGCCAGCAGCTTAAGTAGCGGGGGGGCCGATACGCAGTATTTT.

CDR3 nucleotide sequence: TGCGCCAGCAGCACACCTAGCACAGATACGCAGTATTTT. Amino acids: CASSTPSTDTQYF. V is TRBV4-1 and J is TRBJ2-3, with D unclear. V was clipped by 5 bases and J by 0 bases, with 6 bases between them. The length of the CDR3 is 13 residues. Looked up from germline, CDR1 is MGHRA and CDR2 is YSYEKL.

V and J are TRBV23-1 and TRBJ2-5; tentatively, D is TRBD1 (5 bases). TRBV23-1 is placed among ORFs of uncertain function. Trimming took off 3 bases at V and 1 base at J, with 18 bases between the two ends. CDR3 length equals 17 residues. CDR3 bases: TGCGCCAGCAGTCACCCCCTCCGACGACAGTCCCAAGAGACCCAGTACTTC. Translated: CASSHPLRRQSQETQYF.

This clone was observed a few times. This chain joins TRBV24-1 and TRBJ2-1; the match to TRBD2 covers 7 bases. CDR1 and CDR2 (germline): KGHDR, SFDVKD. V shed 1 base and J 0 bases; nucleotides not matched to a gene: 2. This CDR3 has 16 residues. CDR3 nucleotides: TGTGCCACCAGTGATTTTGGCGGGAGCTCCTACAATGAGCAGTTCTTC. Its protein product is CATSDFGGSSYNEQFF.

The chain recombines TRBV11-3 with TRBJ2-2, with TRBD2 matching over 11 bases. CDR3 length: 15 residues. V lost 5 bases to trimming and J lost 8 bases; unmatched junction nucleotides: 7. CDR1 is SGHNT and CDR2 is YENEEA in the germline V gene. DNA of the CDR3: TGTGCCAGCAGCAGCCCCAGGACTAGCGGGGGGGAGCTGTTTTTT. Its translation: CASSSPRTSGGELFF.

This chain connects TRBV5-4 to TRBJ2-1, with D maybe TRBD1 (5 bases). V was cut by 4 bases and J by 6 bases, with 8 bases left in between. Germline CDR1 SGHNT, CDR2 YYREEE (reference sequence). There are 12 residues in the CDR3. The CDR3 DNA is TGTGCCAGCAGCCCAGGGCTCAATGAGCAGTTCTTC. Amino acids: CASSPGLNEQFF. The complete variable domain, with remaining parts taken from reference TRBV5-4 and TRBJ2-1, reads ETGVTQSPTHLIKTRGQQVTLRCSSQSGHNTVSWYQQALGQGPQFIFQYYREEENGRGNFPPRFSGLQFPNYSSELNVNALELDDSALYLCASSPGLNEQFFGPGTRLTVL.

The chain couples TRBV30 to TRBJ2-3; 8 nucleotides align to TRBD1. V lost 1 base, J lost 3 bases, and 6 bases stayed unmatched. Germline V gene sequence: CDR1 GTSNPN, CDR2 SVGIG (reference sequence). The CDR3 is 15 amino acids. DNA of the CDR3: TGTGCCTGGAGTGATGGACAGGGAGGAACAGATACGCAGTATTTT. This codes for CAWSDGQGGTDTQYF.